These 23 T cell receptor beta chains came from one sample sequenced in a study of CD8+CD57+ T cells in acquired aplastic anemia. An expansion of CD8+CD57+ cells by flow cytometry had been shown in patients chosen for sequencing. Researchers used genomic DNA as the template to profile TCR beta VDJ and CDR3. TCRdb reanalysed the reads using MiXCR and keeps one entry per CDR3 protein. The profile shows 150,000 to 200,000 distinct CDR3 sequences, less than 50% of them singletons. Sequencing was done on a sample of sorted CD4+, CD8+, or CD8+CD57+ T cells (not recorded which) from PBMCs. Every receptor here comes from a human donor with aplastic anemia.

The chain uses TRBV10-3 and TRBJ2-7; D is undetermined. V lost 3 bases and J 0 bases, leaving 15 bases between the germline ends. Looked up from germline, CDR1 is ENHRY and CDR2 is SYGVKD. The CDR3 spans 16 residues. The CDR3 DNA reads as TGTGCCATCAGTGACCCTCTCAGGAGCGACTCCTACGAGCAGTACTTC. It is translated as CAISDPLRSDSYEQYF.

The rearrangement joins TRBV7-6 to TRBJ2-2; weak D call: TRBD2 (6 bases). CDR3 size: 18 residues. Trimming left V 0 bases short and J 2 bases short, with 16 bases between. Germline V gene sequence: CDR1 SGHVS, CDR2 FNYEAQ. CDR3 sequence (DNA): TGTGCCAGCAGCTTAGCCCCGTCCCTGGGGGGAAACACCGGGGAGCTGTTTTTT. Amino acid sequence: CASSLAPSLGGNTGELFF.

As for this clonotype: This may be a read error, as it is one base from a much larger clone. The chain employs TRBV12-3 or TRBV12-4 and TRBJ2-3; D is tentatively TRBD1 or TRBD2 (5 bases each). The CDR3 extends over 17 amino acids. The V end lost 7 bases, the J end lost 1 base, and 21 bases lay between the germline ends. In DNA, the CDR3 is TGTGCCAGCATTCAGGCAGCGGCCAGGGCTGGCACAGATACGCAGTATTTT. This encodes CASIQAAARAGTDTQYF.

This clonotype was detected many times. The chain has TRBV20-1 and TRBJ2-7; D is ambiguous. V was shortened by 3 bases and J by 1 base, with 13 bases between the two germline ends. The CDR3 has 14 amino acids. From germline, CDR1 is DFQATT and CDR2 SNEGSKA (reference sequence). CDR3 residues: CSARERGGSYEQYF. Written as DNA, the CDR3 is TGCAGTGCTAGGGAAAGAGGCGGATCCTACGAGCAGTACTTC.

This clonotype was seen at least ten times. The V call is TRBV12-3 or TRBV12-4, the J call TRBJ1-4; D is unresolved. V was shortened by 6 bases and J by 8 bases, with 13 bases between the two germline ends. The CDR3 totals 13 residues. This CDR3 is CASSPQEGEKLFF. For the CDR3, the DNA is TGTGCCAGCAGCCCGCAGGAAGGAGAAAAACTGTTTTTT.

Note on this clonotype: A much larger clone lies a single base off, so this may be a read error. V is TRBV6-5 and J is TRBJ1-1; D not resolved. V dropped 0 bases and J dropped 6 bases, with 8 bases sitting between them. Germline V lookup: CDR1 MNHEY, CDR2 SVGAGI. The CDR3 totals 13 residues. The CDR3 protein is CASSYSQDAEAFF. CDR3 nucleotide sequence: TGTGCCAGCAGTTACTCTCAGGACGCTGAAGCTTTCTTT.

The table lists this clonotype with a few counts. The chain links TRBV2 to TRBJ1-1; D not certain. Trimming took 3 bases from V and 2 from J, leaving 7 bases between them. Germline V gene sequence: CDR1 SNHLY, CDR2 FYNNEI. The CDR3 consists of 13 residues. CDR3 protein: CASSDLINTEAFF. The DNA of the CDR3 is TGTGCCAGCAGTGATTTGATAAACACTGAAGCTTTCTTT.

The sample holds a few counts of this clonotype. The CDR3 reads CASTPGAGGPRFYEQFF. As DNA, the CDR3 is TGTGCCAGCACCCCGGGGGCGGGGGGGCCGAGGTTCTATGAGCAGTTCTTC. This chain connects TRBV6-1 to TRBJ2-1, with 9 bases lining up with TRBD2. Germline loops: CDR1 MNHNS, CDR2 SASEGT. V shed 7 bases and J 8 bases; nucleotides not matched to a gene: 18. CDR3 length equals 17 residues.

This clonotype was seen repeatedly, ten times or more. The rearrangement joins TRBV29-1 to TRBJ1-2; tentative D call: TRBD1 (5 bases). Germline CDR1 SQVTM, CDR2 ANQGSEA. The CDR3 has 12 residues. Trimming took 7 bases from V and 4 from J, leaving 13 bases between them. Here the CDR3 reads CSARGVVYGYTF. In DNA, the CDR3 is TGCAGCGCTCGGGGGGTCGTCTATGGCTACACCTTC.

V usage is TRBV5-4 and J usage is TRBJ2-3; the D gene is possibly TRBD2 (5 bases). Per the germline V gene, CDR1 is SGHNT and CDR2 is YYREEE (reference sequence). CDR3 length: 16 amino acids. Trimming took off 3 bases at V and 1 base at J, with 15 bases between the two ends. The CDR3 bases are TGTGCCAGCAGCTCCGGACTCCACGGGGGCACAGATACGCAGTATTTT. Its translation is CASSSGLHGGTDTQYF.

This clonotype came up many times. The chain uses TRBV3-1 and TRBJ2-7, with D unresolved. The length of the CDR3 is 13 residues. CDR1 LGHDT and CDR2 YNNKEL come from the germline V gene (reference sequence). V was trimmed by 0 bases and J by 2 bases, leaving 5 bases between them. The CDR3 bases are TGTGCCAGCAGCCAAGAACTCACCTACGAGCAGTACTTC. Its protein product is CASSQELTYEQYF.

J is TRBJ1-1 and V is TRBV10-3, with a possible D match to TRBD1 (5 bases). CDR1 and CDR2 from the germline V gene are ENHRY and SYGVKD. This CDR3 region has 17 residues. V lost 7 bases, J lost 1 base, and 22 bases lay in between. CDR3 coding DNA: TGTGCCATCAATACCCGCCCTACTGGACACAGGAACACTGAAGCTTTCTTT. This sequence encodes CAINTRPTGHRNTEAFF.

The V and J genes are TRBV2 and TRBJ1-1; the D is unclear. Trimming left V 2 bases short and J 3 bases short, with 7 bases between. Germline-derived CDR1 and CDR2 are SNHLY and FYNNEI. The CDR3 contains 13 residues. The CDR3: CASSEWGDTEAFF. In nucleotides, the CDR3 is TGTGCCAGCAGTGAATGGGGTGACACTGAAGCTTTCTTT.

The chain combines TRBV12-3 or TRBV12-4 with TRBJ2-7, with D maybe TRBD2 (6 bases). The CDR3 has 14 amino acids. Trimming removed 4 bases from V and 4 bases from J, with 14 bases in between. The CDR3 nucleotides are TGTGCCAGCAGTTGGGCAGGGAGGCTTTACGAGCAGTACTTC. This sequence encodes CASSWAGRLYEQYF.

The sample holds many counts of this clonotype. This rearrangement joins TRBV19 to TRBJ2-5; D unclear. Germline-derived CDR1 and CDR2 are LNHDA and SQIVND (reference sequence). V dropped 6 bases and J dropped 5 bases, with 13 bases sitting between them. The CDR3 totals 13 residues. The CDR3 sequence: CASSLLGSETQYF. CDR3 DNA: TGTGCCAGTAGCCTCCTCGGCTCGGAGACCCAGTACTTC.

The rearrangement links TRBV7-8 to TRBJ2-6; D is unclear. Germline values: CDR1 SGHVS, CDR2 FQNEAQ. V lost 4 bases and J 4 bases, leaving 11 bases between the germline ends. CDR3 length: 15 residues. CDR3 loop: CASSYDTAGANVLTF. The CDR3 coding sequence is TGTGCCAGCAGCTATGATACAGCGGGGGCCAACGTCCTGACTTTC.

On this clonotype itself: Since no conserved phenylalanine or tryptophan closes the CDR3, a read error is the likely cause. V usage is TRBV19 and J usage is TRBJ2-3, with a tentative D call TRBD1 (5 bases). CDR3 length equals 14 residues. Germline CDR1 reads LNHDA; CDR2 reads SQIVND (reference sequence). In DNA, the CDR3 is TGTGCCAGTAGTTCGGCGGAGTTCACAGGTACGCAGTATTCT. Translated: CASSSAEFTGTQYS.

This clonotype was seen only a few times. Being one base from a much bigger clone, this may be a read error. This chain connects TRBV5-1 to TRBJ1-6; TRBD1 agrees at 7 bases. The CDR3 consists of 17 residues. J lost 9 bases, V lost 4 bases, and 16 bases had no gene match. Germline loops: CDR1 SGHRS, CDR2 YFSETQ. The CDR3 protein is CASSPQPPGGGSSPLHF. CDR3 nucleotide sequence: TGCGCCAGCAGCCCTCAACCACCAGGGGGGGGTAGTTCACCCCTCCACTTT.

The rearrangement links TRBV4-3 to TRBJ1-1; D gene unclear. Germline V gene data show CDR1 as LGHNA and CDR2 as YSLEER. The length of the CDR3 is 13 residues. V dropped 1 base and J dropped 6 bases, with 9 bases sitting between them. In nucleotides, the CDR3 is TGCGCCAGCAGCCAAGGTATAAACGCTGAAGCTTTCTTT. Translating gives CASSQGINAEAFF.

The rearrangement uses TRBV29-1 and TRBJ2-5; the match to TRBD1 covers 7 bases. The CDR3 length is 14 residues. CDR1 is SQVTM, CDR2 ANQGSEA, per germline. V shed 6 bases and J 6 bases; nucleotides not matched to a gene: 13. This CDR3 reads CSVGTDRAEKTQYF. In DNA form, the CDR3 reads TGCAGCGTGGGTACCGACAGGGCGGAGAAGACCCAGTACTTC.

The rearrangement links TRBV25-1 to TRBJ2-5, with D unresolved. Trimming took off 8 bases at V and 2 bases at J, with 0 bases between the two ends. Germline V CDR1 and CDR2: MGHDK, SYGVNS. The CDR3 is 9 residues long. CDR3 loop: CASQETQYF. In DNA form, the CDR3 reads TGTGCCAGCCAAGAGACCCAGTACTTC.

V usage is TRBV19 and J usage is TRBJ2-3, with a weak D call TRBD2 (5 bases). The CDR3 length is 14 residues. V was pared by 1 base and J by 5 bases, with 10 bases between. The germline V gene encodes CDR1 LNHDA and CDR2 SQIVND (reference sequence). CDR3 sequence reads: CASSIGEYLDTQYF. The CDR3 DNA reads as TGTGCCAGTAGTATAGGGGAGTACTTAGATACGCAGTATTTT.

V usage is TRBV20-1 and J usage is TRBJ1-6, with 7 nucleotides matching TRBD1. Germline lookup yields CDR1 DFQATT and CDR2 SNEGSKA (reference sequence). V gave up 4 bases and J gave up 0 bases; unmatched junction bases: 3. The CDR3 runs to 15 residues. CDR3: CSATTGSSYNSPLHF. The DNA of the CDR3 is TGCAGTGCTACGACAGGGAGCTCCTATAATTCACCCCTCCACTTT.